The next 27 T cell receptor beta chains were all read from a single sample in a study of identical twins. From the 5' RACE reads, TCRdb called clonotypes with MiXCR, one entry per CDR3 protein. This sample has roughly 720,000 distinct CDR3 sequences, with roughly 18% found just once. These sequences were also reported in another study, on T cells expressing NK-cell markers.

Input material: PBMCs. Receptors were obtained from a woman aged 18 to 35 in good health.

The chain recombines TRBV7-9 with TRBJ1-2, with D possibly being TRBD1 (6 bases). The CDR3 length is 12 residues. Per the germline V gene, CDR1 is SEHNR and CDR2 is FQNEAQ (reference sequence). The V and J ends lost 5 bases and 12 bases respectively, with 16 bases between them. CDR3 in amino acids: CASSQRDRSDTF. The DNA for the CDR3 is TGTGCCAGCAGCCAACGTGACAGGAGCGACACCTTC.

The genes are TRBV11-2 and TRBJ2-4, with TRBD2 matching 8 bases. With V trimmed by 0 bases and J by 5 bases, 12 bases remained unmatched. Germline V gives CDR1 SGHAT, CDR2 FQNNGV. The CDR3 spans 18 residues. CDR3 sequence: CASSLEFGTSVSQNIQYF. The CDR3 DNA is TGTGCCAGCAGCTTAGAATTCGGGACTAGTGTTTCGCAAAACATTCAGTACTTC.

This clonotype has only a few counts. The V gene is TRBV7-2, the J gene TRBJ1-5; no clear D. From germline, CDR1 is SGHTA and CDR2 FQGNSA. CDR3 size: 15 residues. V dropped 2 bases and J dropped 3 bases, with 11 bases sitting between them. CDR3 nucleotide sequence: TGTGCCAGCAGCTTACAGAGGAGTCCCAATCAGCCCCAGCATTTT. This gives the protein CASSLQRSPNQPQHF. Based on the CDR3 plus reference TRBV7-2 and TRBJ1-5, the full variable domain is GAGVSQSPSNKVTEKGKDVELRCDPISGHTALYWYRQSLGQGLEFLIYFQGNSAPDKSGLPSDRFSAERTGGSVSTLTIQRTQQEDSAVYLCASSLQRSPNQPQHFGDGTRLSIL.

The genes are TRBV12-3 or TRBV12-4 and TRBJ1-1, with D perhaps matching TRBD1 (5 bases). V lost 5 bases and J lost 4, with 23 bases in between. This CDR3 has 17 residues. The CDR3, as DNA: TGTGCCAGCAGTCCCCTGCAAGTACGGAGGGGAGGCACTGAAGCTTTCTTT. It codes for CASSPLQVRRGGTEAFF.

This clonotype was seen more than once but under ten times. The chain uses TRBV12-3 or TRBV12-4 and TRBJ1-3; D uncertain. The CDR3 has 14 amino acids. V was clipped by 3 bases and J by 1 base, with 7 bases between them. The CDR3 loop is CASSFSVSGNTIYF. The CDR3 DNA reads TGTGCCAGCAGTTTTTCAGTATCTGGAAACACCATATATTTT.

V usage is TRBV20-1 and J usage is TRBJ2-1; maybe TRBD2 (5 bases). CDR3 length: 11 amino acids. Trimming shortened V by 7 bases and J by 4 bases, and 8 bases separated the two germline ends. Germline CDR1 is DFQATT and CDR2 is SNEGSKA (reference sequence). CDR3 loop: CSGSEYNEQFF. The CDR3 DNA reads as TGCAGTGGTAGCGAGTACAATGAGCAGTTCTTC.

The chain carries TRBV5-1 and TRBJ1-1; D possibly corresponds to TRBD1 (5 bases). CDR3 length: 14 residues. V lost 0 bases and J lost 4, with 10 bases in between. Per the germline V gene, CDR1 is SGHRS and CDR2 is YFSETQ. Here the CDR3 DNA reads TGCGCCAGCAGCTTGGCCCGGGGGACCACTGAAGCTTTCTTT. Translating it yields CASSLARGTTEAFF.

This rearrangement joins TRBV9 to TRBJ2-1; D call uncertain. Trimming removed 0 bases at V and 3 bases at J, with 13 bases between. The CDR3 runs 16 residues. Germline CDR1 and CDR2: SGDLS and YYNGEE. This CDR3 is CASSVGVASGYNEQFF. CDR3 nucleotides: TGTGCCAGCAGCGTAGGGGTGGCTTCGGGCTACAATGAGCAGTTCTTC.

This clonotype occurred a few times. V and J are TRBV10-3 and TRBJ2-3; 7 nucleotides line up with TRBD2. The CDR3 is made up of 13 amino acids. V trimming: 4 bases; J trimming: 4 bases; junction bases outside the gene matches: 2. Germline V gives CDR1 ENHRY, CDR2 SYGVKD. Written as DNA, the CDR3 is TGTGCCATCAGTGTAACTAGCGCAGATACGCAGTATTTT. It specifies CAISVTSADTQYF.

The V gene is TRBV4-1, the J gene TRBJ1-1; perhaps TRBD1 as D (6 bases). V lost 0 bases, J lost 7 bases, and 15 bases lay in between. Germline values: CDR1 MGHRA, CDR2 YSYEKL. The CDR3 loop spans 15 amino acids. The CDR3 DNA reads TGCGCCAGCAGCCAAGAGGAGGACAGCAGATTTGAAGCTTTCTTT. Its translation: CASSQEEDSRFEAFF.

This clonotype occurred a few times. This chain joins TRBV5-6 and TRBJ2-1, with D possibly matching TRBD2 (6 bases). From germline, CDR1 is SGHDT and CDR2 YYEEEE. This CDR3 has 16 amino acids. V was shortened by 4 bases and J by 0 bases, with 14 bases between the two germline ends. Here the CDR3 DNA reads TGTGCCAGCAGCATCTTCGGAGGGAGCTCCTACAATGAGCAGTTCTTC. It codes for CASSIFGGSSYNEQFF.

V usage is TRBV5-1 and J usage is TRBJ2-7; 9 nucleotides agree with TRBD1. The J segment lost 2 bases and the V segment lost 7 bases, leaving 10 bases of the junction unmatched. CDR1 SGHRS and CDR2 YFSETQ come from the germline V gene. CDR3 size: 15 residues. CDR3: CASRLTGGTTYEQYF. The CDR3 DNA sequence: TGCGCCAGCCGACTGACAGGGGGAACAACCTACGAGCAGTACTTC.

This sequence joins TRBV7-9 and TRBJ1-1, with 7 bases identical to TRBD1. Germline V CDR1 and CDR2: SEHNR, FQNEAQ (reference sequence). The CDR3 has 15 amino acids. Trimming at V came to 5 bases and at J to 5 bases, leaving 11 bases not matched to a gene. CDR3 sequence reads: CASSHSGAGGTEAFF. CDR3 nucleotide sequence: TGTGCCAGCAGCCACTCCGGGGCAGGGGGGACTGAAGCTTTCTTT. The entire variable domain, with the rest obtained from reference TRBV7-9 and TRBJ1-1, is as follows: DTGVSQNPRHKITKRGQNVTFRCDPISEHNRLYWYRQTLGQGPEFLTYFQNEAQLEKSRLLSDRFSAERPKGSFSTLEIQRTEQGDSAMYLCASSHSGAGGTEAFFGQGTRLTVV.

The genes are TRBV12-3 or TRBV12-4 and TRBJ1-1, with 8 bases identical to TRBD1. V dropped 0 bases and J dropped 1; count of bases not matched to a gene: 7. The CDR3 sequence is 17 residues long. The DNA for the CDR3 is TGTGCCAGCAGTTTAGCGCTAGGGGGACAGGCGAACACTGAAGCTTTCTTT. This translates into CASSLALGGQANTEAFF.

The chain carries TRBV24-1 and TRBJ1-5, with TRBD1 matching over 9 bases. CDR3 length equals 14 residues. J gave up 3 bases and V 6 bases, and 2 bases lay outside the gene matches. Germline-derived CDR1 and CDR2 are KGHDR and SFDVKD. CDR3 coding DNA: TGTGCCACCAGTCGGACAGGGGACAATCAGCCCCAGCATTTT. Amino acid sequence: CATSRTGDNQPQHF.

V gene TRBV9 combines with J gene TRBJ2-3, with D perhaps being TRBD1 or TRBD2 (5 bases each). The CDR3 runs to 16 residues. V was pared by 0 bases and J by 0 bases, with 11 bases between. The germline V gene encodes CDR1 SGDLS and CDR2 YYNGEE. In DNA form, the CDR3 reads TGTGCCAGCAGCGTAGGTCTAGGGACGAGCACAGATACGCAGTATTTT. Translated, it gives CASSVGLGTSTDTQYF.

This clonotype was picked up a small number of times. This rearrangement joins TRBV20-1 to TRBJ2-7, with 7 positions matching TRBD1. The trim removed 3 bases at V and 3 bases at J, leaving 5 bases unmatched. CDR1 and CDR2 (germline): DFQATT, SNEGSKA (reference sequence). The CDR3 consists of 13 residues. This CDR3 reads CSASRRGNYEQYF. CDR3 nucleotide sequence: TGCAGTGCTAGTCGCAGGGGGAACTACGAGCAGTACTTC.

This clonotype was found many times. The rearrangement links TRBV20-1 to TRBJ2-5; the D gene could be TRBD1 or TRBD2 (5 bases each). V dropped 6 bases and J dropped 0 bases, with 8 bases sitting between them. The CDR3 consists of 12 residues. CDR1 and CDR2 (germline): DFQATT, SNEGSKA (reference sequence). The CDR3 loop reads CSAGRYQETQYF. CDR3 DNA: TGCAGTGCGGGACGGTACCAAGAGACCCAGTACTTC.

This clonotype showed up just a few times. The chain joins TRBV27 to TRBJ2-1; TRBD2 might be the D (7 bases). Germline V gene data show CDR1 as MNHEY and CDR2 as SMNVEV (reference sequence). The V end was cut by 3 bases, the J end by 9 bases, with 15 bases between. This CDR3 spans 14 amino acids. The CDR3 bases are TGTGCCAGCAGTTTGGGGGGGGGCCTCGGTGAGCAGTTCTTC. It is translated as CASSLGGGLGEQFF.

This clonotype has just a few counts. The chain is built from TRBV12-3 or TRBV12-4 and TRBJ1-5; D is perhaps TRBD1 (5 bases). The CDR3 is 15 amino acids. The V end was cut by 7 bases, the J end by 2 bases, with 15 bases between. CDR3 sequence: CASKRGRNGNQPQHF. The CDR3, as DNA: TGTGCCAGCAAAAGGGGCCGTAATGGCAATCAGCCCCAGCATTTT.

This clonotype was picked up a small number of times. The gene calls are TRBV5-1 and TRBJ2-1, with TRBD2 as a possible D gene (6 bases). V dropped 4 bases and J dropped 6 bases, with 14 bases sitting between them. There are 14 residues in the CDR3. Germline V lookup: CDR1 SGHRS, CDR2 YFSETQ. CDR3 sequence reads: CASSAGPTGNEQFF. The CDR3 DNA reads TGCGCCAGCAGCGCGGGACCTACTGGCAATGAGCAGTTCTTC.

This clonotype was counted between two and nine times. The CDR3 DNA follows: TGTGCCAGCAGCTGGGGACCCGAAAGGGTTAGCAATCAGCCCCAGCATTTT. Encoded protein: CASSWGPERVSNQPQHF. J is TRBJ1-5 and V is TRBV12-3 or TRBV12-4, with TRBD1 as a possible D gene (5 bases). The V end lost 6 bases, the J end lost 0 bases, and 18 bases lay between the germline ends. This CDR3 spans 17 amino acids.

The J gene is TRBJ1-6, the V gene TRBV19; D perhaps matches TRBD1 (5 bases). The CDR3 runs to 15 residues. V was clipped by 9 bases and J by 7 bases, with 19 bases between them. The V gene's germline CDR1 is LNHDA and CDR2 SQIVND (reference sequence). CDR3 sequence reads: CASTGRGGINSPLHF. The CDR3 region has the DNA TGTGCCAGCACAGGACGAGGTGGTATCAATTCACCCCTCCACTTT. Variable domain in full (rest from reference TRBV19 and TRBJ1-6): DGGITQSPKYLFRKEGQNVTLSCEQNLNHDAMYWYRQDPGQGLRLIYYSQIVNDFQKGDIAEGYSVSREKKESFPLTVTSAQKNPTAFYLCASTGRGGINSPLHFGNGTRLTVT.

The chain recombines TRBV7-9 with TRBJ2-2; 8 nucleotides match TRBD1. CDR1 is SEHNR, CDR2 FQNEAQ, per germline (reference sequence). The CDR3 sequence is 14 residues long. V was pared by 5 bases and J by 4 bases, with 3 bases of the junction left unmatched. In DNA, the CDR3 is TGTGCCAGCAGCACGGGACAGGCCACCGGGGAGCTGTTTTTT. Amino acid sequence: CASSTGQATGELFF.

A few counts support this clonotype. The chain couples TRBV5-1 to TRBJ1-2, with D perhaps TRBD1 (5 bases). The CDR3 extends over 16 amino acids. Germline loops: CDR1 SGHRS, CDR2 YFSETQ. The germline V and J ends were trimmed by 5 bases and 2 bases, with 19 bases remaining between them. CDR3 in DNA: TGCGCCAGCAGGAGGGACGGGCCCTATTTAAACTATGGCTACACCTTC. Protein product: CASRRDGPYLNYGYTF.

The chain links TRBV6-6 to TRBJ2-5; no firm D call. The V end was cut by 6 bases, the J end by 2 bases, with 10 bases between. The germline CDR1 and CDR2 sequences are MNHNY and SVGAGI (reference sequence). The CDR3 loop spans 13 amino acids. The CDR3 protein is CASSSPRQETQYF. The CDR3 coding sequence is TGTGCCAGCAGCTCACCCCGACAAGAGACCCAGTACTTC.

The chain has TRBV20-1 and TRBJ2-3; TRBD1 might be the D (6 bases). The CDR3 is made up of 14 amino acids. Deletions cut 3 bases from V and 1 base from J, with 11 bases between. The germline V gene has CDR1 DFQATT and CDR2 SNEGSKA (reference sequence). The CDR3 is CSARSEGGTDTQYF. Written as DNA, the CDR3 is TGCAGTGCTAGGTCCGAGGGGGGCACAGATACGCAGTATTTT.